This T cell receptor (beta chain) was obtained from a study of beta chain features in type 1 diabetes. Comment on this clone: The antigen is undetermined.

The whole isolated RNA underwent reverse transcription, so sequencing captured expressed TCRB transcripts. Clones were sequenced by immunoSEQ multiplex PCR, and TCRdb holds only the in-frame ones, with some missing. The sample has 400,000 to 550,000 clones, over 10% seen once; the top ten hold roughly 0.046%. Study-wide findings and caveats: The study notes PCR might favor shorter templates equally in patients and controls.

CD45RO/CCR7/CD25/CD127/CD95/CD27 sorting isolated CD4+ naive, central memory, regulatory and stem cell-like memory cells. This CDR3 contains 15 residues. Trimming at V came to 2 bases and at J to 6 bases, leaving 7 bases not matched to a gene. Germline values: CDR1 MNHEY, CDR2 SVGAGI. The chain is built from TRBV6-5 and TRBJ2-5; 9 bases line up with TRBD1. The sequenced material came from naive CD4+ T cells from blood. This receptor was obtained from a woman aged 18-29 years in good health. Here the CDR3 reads CASSYRDRDAQTQYF. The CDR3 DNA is TGTGCCAGCAGTTACAGGGACAGGGATGCGCAGACCCAGTACTTC.